One and the same sample provided the 25 T cell receptor beta chains below, sequenced in a study of tumor-infiltrating lymphocytes in primary liver carcinoma. A constant-region primer primed TCR beta cDNA synthesis from 400 to 600 ng of total RNA. Slightly modified ARM-PCR with three nested multiplex PCR rounds yielded TCR beta libraries. Primers for the first two PCR rounds were TRBV1-TRBV30 forward primers and a C-beta reverse primer (approximately 10 cycles per round). TCRdb re-called the multiplex PCR reads with MiXCR, one entry per CDR3 protein. The table has fewer than 350,000 distinct CDR3 sequences, roughly 60% seen once. For blood RNA, unsorted whole blood served as the source, and germline DNA was extracted too. The sequenced material came from peripheral blood. The origin of the receptors is a middle-aged man with primary liver carcinoma and hepatitis B virus infection.

A note on this clonotype: Relative to the germline gene, one junction end is altered; a read error may explain this. The V gene is TRBV12-5, the J gene TRBJ2-2, with 12 bases that match TRBD2. CDR1 is LGHNT and CDR2 is FRNRAP in the germline V gene. The CDR3 contains 15 residues. The CDR3 DNA is TGTGCTAGTGGTCCGGGACTAGCGGGCACCGGGGAACTGTTTTTT. It encodes CASGPGLAGTGELFF.

Only a few counts were recorded for this clonotype. The chain uses TRBV6-2 or TRBV6-3 and TRBJ2-1, with 11 bases lining up with TRBD2. CDR1 is MNHEY and CDR2 is SVGEGT in the germline V gene. The CDR3 runs to 18 residues. Germline trimming cut 7 bases from V and 6 bases from J; bases unmatched to any gene: 17. In DNA, the CDR3 is TGTGCCAGCACCCCCGGGACAGCCATAGCGGGGGGGATCAATGAGCAGTTCTTC. Encoded protein: CASTPGTAIAGGINEQFF.

On this clonotype itself: A read error may be the cause here, since a much bigger clone is one base away. The genes are TRBV5-5 and TRBJ1-1, with D possibly TRBD1 on 6 matching bases. The germline gives CDR1 SGHKS, CDR2 YYEKEE (reference sequence). V lost 7 bases to trimming and J lost 4 bases, with 20 bases between them. CDR3 size: 15 residues. CDR3 in amino acids: CASGPGAGIGTEAFF. In nucleotides, the CDR3 is TGTGCCAGCGGCCCAGGGGCGGGTATAGGCACTGAAGCTTTCTTT.

The rearrangement joins TRBV7-9 to TRBJ2-3, with a weak D call TRBD1 (6 bases). Germline V lookup: CDR1 SEHNR, CDR2 FQNEAQ (reference sequence). Trimming took off 5 bases at V and 5 bases at J, with 8 bases between the two ends. The CDR3 is made up of 12 amino acids. CDR3 amino acids: CASSLQGDTQYF. Written as DNA, the CDR3 is TGTGCCAGCAGCCTACAGGGAGATACGCAGTATTTT. Filled out from reference TRBV7-9 and TRBJ2-3, the complete variable domain reads DTGVSQNPRHKITKRGQNVTFRCDPISEHNRLYWYRQTLGQGPEFLTYFQNEAQLEKSRLLSDRFSAERPKGSFSTLEIQRTEQGDSAMYLCASSLQGDTQYFGPGTRLTVL.

The J gene is TRBJ2-7, the V gene TRBV29-1; 8 nucleotides align to TRBD2. J lost 4 bases, V lost 4 bases, and 12 bases had no gene match. Germline V gene data show CDR1 as SQVTM and CDR2 as ANQGSEA. This CDR3 has 15 amino acids. CDR3 nucleotide sequence: TGCAGCGTTGGGTGTTTAGCGGGATTGTCATACGAGCAGTACTTC. This gives the protein CSVGCLAGLSYEQYF.

As concerns this clonotype: Possible read error: a much larger clone is one base away. This CDR3 fails to terminate in the conserved phenylalanine or tryptophan, so it likely reflects a read error. The rearrangement links TRBV6-1 to TRBJ2-1, with 8 bases identical to TRBD1. V shed 0 bases, J shed 6 bases, and the junction held 7 bases outside the gene matches. Germline lookup yields CDR1 MNHNS and CDR2 SASEGT. This CDR3 region has 16 residues. CDR3 sequence: CASSEARGHRGNEQFL. CDR3 sequence (DNA): TGTGCCAGCAGTGAAGCCAGGGGGCACAGGGGCAATGAGCAGTTCCTC.

The rearrangement joins TRBV5-1 to TRBJ1-6; weak D call: TRBD1 (5 bases). The CDR3 extends over 14 amino acids. Trimming removed 3 bases from V and 8 bases from J, with 12 bases in between. CDR1 and CDR2 from the germline V gene are SGHRS and YFSETQ. CDR3 nucleotides: TGCGCCAGCAGCTCTACAGGTGGGGATTCACCCCTCCACTTT. Amino acids: CASSSTGGDSPLHF. Looking up the rest from reference TRBV5-1 and TRBJ1-6 gives the full variable domain: KAGVTQTPRYLIKTRGQQVTLSCSPISGHRSVSWYQQTPGQGLQFLFEYFSETQRNKGNFPGRFSGRQFSNSRSEMNVSTLELGDSALYLCASSSTGGDSPLHFGNGTRLTVT.

Regarding this clonotype: This clone may be a read error of a much larger clone one base away. The J gene is TRBJ1-6, the V gene TRBV4-2; D gene ambiguous. Germline CDR1 and CDR2: LGHNA and YNFKEQ. This CDR3 has 16 residues. CDR3 nucleotides: TGCGTCAGCAGCCAAGTTAGCGGGGTATCAAATTCACCCCTCCACTTT. Translation: CVSSQVSGVSNSPLHF.

About this clonotype: A junction boundary mismatches the germline segment, possibly from a read error. The chain employs TRBV12-3 or TRBV12-4 and TRBJ2-3, with D maybe TRBD1 (5 bases). The CDR3 length is 11 residues. The chain's CDR3 is CVSSLTDTHYF. The CDR3 nucleotides are TGTGTCAGCAGTTTGACAGATACGCATTATTTT.

To note about this clonotype: The germline gene is not matched at one end of the junction; a read error may be the cause. The chain combines TRBV11-2 with TRBJ1-1; D possibly corresponds to TRBD1 (6 bases). This CDR3 has 15 residues. Germline assignment: CDR1 SGHAT and CDR2 FQNNGV. For the CDR3, the DNA is TGTGCCAGCAGCTTAATTTCAAGGGGGAACACTGAGGCTTTCTTT. Its protein is CASSLISRGNTEAFF.

In regard to this clonotype: Since a much larger clone is just one base distant, this may be a read error. This chain connects TRBV12-3 or TRBV12-4 to TRBJ1-2; TRBD1 is a possible D gene (5 bases). The CDR3 extends over 14 amino acids. CDR3 bases: TGTACCAGCAGTTTATGGGGCCGAGAAGGCGGCTACACCTTC. Translation: CTSSLWGREGGYTF.

The V gene is TRBV12-3 or TRBV12-4, the J gene TRBJ1-1, with no clear D. The CDR3 totals 13 residues. The V end was cut by 7 bases, the J end by 5 bases, with 14 bases between. The CDR3 reads CASTRTSGTEAFF. As DNA, the CDR3 is TGTGCCAGCACCCGGACTTCGGGGACTGAAGCTTTCTTT.

J is TRBJ1-5 and V is TRBV19, with D hard to call. The CDR3 contains 12 residues. CDR1 is LNHDA, CDR2 SQIVND, per germline (reference sequence). The germline V and J ends were trimmed by 3 bases and 6 bases, with 6 bases remaining between them. CDR3 sequence (DNA): TGTGCCAGTAGTATCTTAGGTCAGCCCCAGCATTTT. It is translated as CASSILGQPQHF.

In its sample, this clonotype was seen many times. The rearrangement links TRBV6-1 to TRBJ2-2; D is ambiguous. The CDR3 spans 14 residues. Trimming stripped 2 bases from V and 8 bases from J, with 12 bases between. Looked up from germline, CDR1 is MNHNS and CDR2 is SASEGT. The CDR3 here is CASSELVAAGELFF. The CDR3 nucleotides read TGTGCCAGCAGTGAATTGGTGGCCGCGGGGGAGCTGTTTTTT.

Turning to this clonotype: One junction end does not reproduce the germline sequence, and a read error may be involved. V and J are TRBV28 and TRBJ2-7; TRBD1 is a possible D gene (5 bases). The germline CDR1 and CDR2 sequences are MDHEN and SYDVKM. The CDR3 is made up of 14 amino acids. The CDR3 region is CASNLHRLDYEQYF. For the CDR3, the DNA is TGTGCCAGCAATTTACACAGGTTGGACTACGAGCAGTACTTC.

The table lists this clonotype with many counts. The chain couples TRBV6-1 to TRBJ2-1, with 9 bases that match TRBD1. The ends lost 4 bases at V and 3 bases at J; junction bases unmatched: 4. Germline V gene data show CDR1 as MNHNS and CDR2 as SASEGT. The CDR3 loop spans 15 amino acids. CDR3 coding DNA: TGTGCCAGCAGTGCGGACAGGGGTGGCTACAATGAGCAGTTCTTC. Protein product: CASSADRGGYNEQFF.

Note on this clonotype: Germline and junction disagree at one end, which may indicate a read error. V usage is TRBV11-1 and J usage is TRBJ2-7, with D possibly matching TRBD1 (6 bases). Germline CDR1 SGHAT, CDR2 FQDESV (reference sequence). The CDR3 is made up of 13 amino acids. DNA of the CDR3: TGTGCCAGTAGGGGGAAGCGATCCTACGAGCGGAACTTC. Translated: CASRGKRSYERNF.

This clonotype was recorded a few times. This rearrangement joins TRBV5-1 to TRBJ2-1; possible D gene TRBD1, 6 bases. Germline loops: CDR1 SGHRS, CDR2 YFSETQ. Trimming removed 0 bases from V and 7 bases from J, with 8 bases in between. The CDR3 totals 13 residues. The DNA of the CDR3 is TGCGCCAGCAGCTTGGCACAGGGTAATGAGCAGTTCTTC. It translates to CASSLAQGNEQFF.

At least ten counts were recorded for this clonotype. The chain combines TRBV5-5 with TRBJ2-7; 9 nucleotides match TRBD1. The CDR3 extends over 15 amino acids. CDR1 is SGHKS, CDR2 YYEKEE, per germline (reference sequence). V shed 0 bases, J shed 3 bases, and the junction held 4 bases outside the gene matches. CDR3: CASSLAGQGNYEQYF. The CDR3 DNA is TGTGCCAGCAGCTTGGCTGGACAGGGGAACTACGAGCAGTACTTC.

This clonotype appeared many times. In nucleotides, the CDR3 is TGTGCCAGCAGTCCCCTCCAGGGAGGGGGTTACAATGAGCAGTTCTTC. Translated, it gives CASSPLQGGGYNEQFF. The chain recombines TRBV12-3 or TRBV12-4 with TRBJ2-1; TRBD2 might be the D (7 bases). Trimming pared 5 bases from V and 4 bases from J, leaving 18 bases between. The CDR3 spans 16 residues.

There are a few counts of this clonotype. Just one base apart from a much larger clone, this may be a read error. The chain uses TRBV29-1 and TRBJ1-5, with 8 bases aligning to TRBD1. V lost 8 bases and J lost 6; bases outside the gene matches: 9. From germline, CDR1 is SQVTM and CDR2 ANQGSEA. CDR3 length: 13 residues. The CDR3 reads CSSKTGASQPQHF. DNA for the CDR3: TGCAGCAGCAAGACAGGGGCAAGTCAGCCCCAGCATTTT.

This clonotype counts as medium-sized. The gene calls are TRBV29-1 and TRBJ2-3, with TRBD1 identical over 10 bases. The V gene's germline CDR1 is SQVTM and CDR2 ANQGSEA. The CDR3 contains 14 residues. V lost 5 bases to trimming and J lost 4 bases; unmatched junction nucleotides: 6. The CDR3 loop is CSVSGTGASDTQYF. The CDR3 DNA follows: TGCAGCGTTTCCGGGACAGGGGCGTCAGATACGCAGTATTTT.

V is TRBV29-1 and J is TRBJ1-1; D ambiguous. Germline V CDR1 and CDR2: SQVTM, ANQGSEA. This CDR3 is 11 amino acids long. CDR3 loop: CSVRDKTEAFF. CDR3 coding DNA: TGCAGTGTCCGCGATAAAACTGAAGCTTTCTTT.

This clonotype was recorded a few times. The chain carries TRBV29-1 and TRBJ2-1, with 13 bases that match TRBD2. The CDR3 is made up of 17 amino acids. Per germline, CDR1 SQVTM and CDR2 ANQGSEA. V dropped 7 bases and J dropped 2; count of bases not matched to a gene: 11. The CDR3 spells CSADGTSGNLTYNEQFF. The CDR3 nucleotides are TGCAGCGCTGATGGGACTAGCGGGAATCTTACCTACAATGAGCAGTTCTTC.

Note on this clonotype: Relative to the germline gene, one junction end is altered; a read error may explain this. The V gene is TRBV11-1, the J gene TRBJ2-2; TRBD2 agrees at 7 bases. The CDR3 is 14 amino acids. Germline V lookup: CDR1 SGHAT, CDR2 FQDESV (reference sequence). The CDR3 DNA sequence: TGTGCTAGCAGCTTACGCGGTTGGAGCGGGGAGCTGCTTTTT. Amino acids: CASSLRGWSGELLF.